The rows below give T cell receptor beta chains drawn from one sample of a study of blood T cell repertoires in COVID-19. TCRdb's table, derived via immunoSEQ multiplex PCR, lists solely in-frame clones and lacks some. The sample yields under 50,000 clones, around 86% seen once. The specimen was peripheral blood. These receptors originate from a man aged 40-50 years with active COVID-19. Both conserved end residues are part of each CDR3. A D gene is named only where the DNA matches it firmly. The listing skips clone size in some rows; elsewhere it reads once, few, many or a size class.

d_call: TRBD1
clone_size: -
v_call: TRBV2
j_call: TRBJ1-5
cdr3_nt: TGTGCCACCGGGGACAGGGAGTTTCAGCCCCAGCATTTT
cdr3_aa: CATGDREFQPQHF

d_call: -
clone_size: once
v_call: TRBV5-1
j_call: TRBJ2-1
cdr3_nt: TGCGCCAGCAGCTCCCGACTAAGCGGGTCATACAATGAGCAGTTCTTC
cdr3_aa: CASSSRLSGSYNEQFF

d_call: -
clone_size: -
v_call: TRBV7-9
j_call: TRBJ1-2
cdr3_nt: TGTGCCAGCAGCCACGACAGCTATGGCTACACCTTC
cdr3_aa: CASSHDSYGYTF

d_call: TRBD2
clone_size: -
v_call: TRBV29-1
j_call: TRBJ2-5
cdr3_nt: TGCAGCGGGGGACTAGCGGGTCAAGAGACCCAGTACTTC
cdr3_aa: CSGGLAGQETQYF

d_call: -
clone_size: -
v_call: TRBV18
j_call: TRBJ2-2
cdr3_nt: TGTGCCAGCTCACCGGGAAGACAGCTGCGGACCGGGGAGCTGTTTTTT
cdr3_aa: CASSPGRQLRTGELFF

d_call: -
clone_size: -
v_call: TRBV7-2
j_call: TRBJ1-3
cdr3_nt: TGTGCCAGCAGCTTGCAACCCGGAGAAACTGGAAACACCATATATTTT
cdr3_aa: CASSLQPGETGNTIYF

d_call: TRBD1
clone_size: -
v_call: TRBV29-1
j_call: TRBJ1-1
cdr3_nt: TGCAGCGGCTACAGGGGTAAGGACACTGAAGCTTTCTTT
cdr3_aa: CSGYRGKDTEAFF

d_call: TRBD2
clone_size: -
v_call: TRBV7-9
j_call: TRBJ2-1
cdr3_nt: TGTGCCAGCAGACGAGGACTAGCGGGAGGCCTGAGCTCCTACAATGAGCAGTTCTTC
cdr3_aa: CASRRGLAGGLSSYNEQFF

d_call: TRBD1
clone_size: -
v_call: TRBV5-1
j_call: TRBJ2-7
cdr3_nt: TGCGCCAGCAGCTTGACAGGGGACGAGCAGTACTTC
cdr3_aa: CASSLTGDEQYF

d_call: TRBD1
clone_size: -
v_call: TRBV27
j_call: TRBJ2-5
cdr3_nt: TGTGCCAGCAGTACCCGGACAGGGATGGTGACCCAGTACTTC
cdr3_aa: CASSTRTGMVTQYF

d_call: TRBD1
clone_size: few
v_call: TRBV5-1
j_call: TRBJ2-7
cdr3_nt: TGCGCCAGCAGCCGGACAGGGGGCCGCTACGAGCAGTACTTC
cdr3_aa: CASSRTGGRYEQYF

d_call: TRBD1
clone_size: -
v_call: TRBV7-9
j_call: TRBJ1-6
cdr3_nt: TGTGCCGGGGGACAGGAACCAAATTCACCCCTCCACTTT
cdr3_aa: CAGGQEPNSPLHF

d_call: -
clone_size: -
v_call: TRBV5-6
j_call: TRBJ1-1
cdr3_nt: TGTGCCAGCAGCCTAAAGACATTTATCATGAACACTGAAGCTTTCTTT
cdr3_aa: CASSLKTFIMNTEAFF

d_call: TRBD1
clone_size: -
v_call: TRBV29-1
j_call: TRBJ2-1
cdr3_nt: TGCAGCGTCGCCTCCGGGACAGAAGGCAATGAGCAGTTCTTC
cdr3_aa: CSVASGTEGNEQFF

d_call: -
clone_size: -
v_call: TRBV6-1
j_call: TRBJ2-7
cdr3_nt: TGTGCCAGCAGTGAAGACCGGCAGCGTTCCTACGAGCAGTACTTC
cdr3_aa: CASSEDRQRSYEQYF

d_call: TRBD1
clone_size: -
v_call: TRBV5-1
j_call: TRBJ1-1
cdr3_nt: TGCGCCAGCAGCTTTGACAGGGCTGAAGCTTTCTTT
cdr3_aa: CASSFDRAEAFF

d_call: -
clone_size: -
v_call: TRBV27
j_call: TRBJ2-5
cdr3_nt: TGTGCCAGCAGGCGACAGTTCCAAGAGACCCAGTACTTC
cdr3_aa: CASRRQFQETQYF

d_call: -
clone_size: -
v_call: TRBV6-2/TRBV6-3
j_call: TRBJ2-1
cdr3_nt: TGTGCCAGCAGTTACATAGAGGGGGAATACAATGAGCAGTTCTTC
cdr3_aa: CASSYIEGEYNEQFF

d_call: TRBD1
clone_size: -
v_call: TRBV28
j_call: TRBJ1-4
cdr3_nt: TGTGCCAGCAACACCGTAGACAGGGTGGGAGAAAAACTGTTTTTT
cdr3_aa: CASNTVDRVGEKLFF

d_call: -
clone_size: -
v_call: TRBV5-1
j_call: TRBJ1-5
cdr3_nt: TGCGCCAGCAGCTTGGCGGGAAGCAATCAGCCCCAGCATTTT
cdr3_aa: CASSLAGSNQPQHF

d_call: TRBD1
clone_size: -
v_call: TRBV4-1
j_call: TRBJ2-7
cdr3_nt: TGCGCCAGCAGCCAAGAGGGACAGGTACCTTTCGGGCAGTACTTC
cdr3_aa: CASSQEGQVPFGQYF

d_call: -
clone_size: -
v_call: TRBV7-2
j_call: TRBJ1-1
cdr3_nt: TGTGCCAGCAGCACATCGGGGCGGGGAGCTTTCTTT
cdr3_aa: CASSTSGRGAFF

d_call: TRBD1
clone_size: -
v_call: TRBV24-1
j_call: TRBJ2-3
cdr3_nt: TGTGCCACCTCGCGACAGGGGGATTTAGGCACAGATACGCAGTATTTT
cdr3_aa: CATSRQGDLGTDTQYF

d_call: -
clone_size: -
v_call: TRBV27
j_call: TRBJ1-5
cdr3_nt: TGTGCCAGCAGTTTAGGGGGGACGGATAGCAATCAGCCCCAGCATTTT
cdr3_aa: CASSLGGTDSNQPQHF

d_call: -
clone_size: few
v_call: TRBV9
j_call: TRBJ1-3
cdr3_nt: TGTGCCAGCAGCGTAGGCGGGGGCTCTGGAAACACCATATATTTT
cdr3_aa: CASSVGGGSGNTIYF

d_call: -
clone_size: -
v_call: TRBV5-6
j_call: TRBJ2-4
cdr3_nt: TGTGCCAGCAGCCCGTTCCTAGCCAAAAACATTCAGTACTTC
cdr3_aa: CASSPFLAKNIQYF

d_call: TRBD1
clone_size: -
v_call: TRBV27
j_call: TRBJ1-2
cdr3_nt: TGTGCCAGCAGTTCTTACCCTCAGGGGGATACTGGCTACACCTTC
cdr3_aa: CASSSYPQGDTGYTF

d_call: -
clone_size: few
v_call: TRBV5-5
j_call: TRBJ1-2
cdr3_nt: TGTGCCAGCAGCTTCTTACTAAGGCGACAGGGCTACACCTTC
cdr3_aa: CASSFLLRRQGYTF

d_call: -
clone_size: -
v_call: TRBV28
j_call: TRBJ1-2
cdr3_nt: TGTGCCAGCCGGCCAGACAATTATGGCTACACCTTC
cdr3_aa: CASRPDNYGYTF

d_call: TRBD2
clone_size: -
v_call: TRBV27
j_call: TRBJ2-7
cdr3_nt: TGTGCCAGCAGTGCTAGCGGGAGTATCTACGAGCAGTACTTC
cdr3_aa: CASSASGSIYEQYF

d_call: TRBD2
clone_size: -
v_call: TRBV5-1
j_call: TRBJ2-3
cdr3_nt: TGCGCCAGCAGCCTCCGGACTAGCGGGAACACAGATACGCAGTATTTT
cdr3_aa: CASSLRTSGNTDTQYF

d_call: -
clone_size: -
v_call: TRBV5-1
j_call: TRBJ2-7
cdr3_nt: TGCGCCAGCAGCTTGGGCCTTGACTTTTCCTACGAGCAGTACTTC
cdr3_aa: CASSLGLDFSYEQYF

d_call: TRBD2
clone_size: once
v_call: TRBV10-2
j_call: TRBJ2-7
cdr3_nt: TGCGCCAGCATCAGACTAGCGGGAGTGAGACACGAGCAGTACTTC
cdr3_aa: CASIRLAGVRHEQYF

d_call: TRBD2
clone_size: -
v_call: TRBV9
j_call: TRBJ2-5
cdr3_nt: TGTGCCAGCAGCCCCGGGGTAGCGGGGGAAGAGACCCAGTACTTC
cdr3_aa: CASSPGVAGEETQYF

d_call: TRBD1
clone_size: -
v_call: TRBV5-1
j_call: TRBJ2-1
cdr3_nt: TGCGCCAGCAGCTGGCCGGGACAGGGTCGCTACAATGAGCAGTTCTTC
cdr3_aa: CASSWPGQGRYNEQFF

d_call: -
clone_size: -
v_call: TRBV12-3/TRBV12-4
j_call: TRBJ1-2
cdr3_nt: TGTGCCAGCAACCATCCTACCCGCTATGGCTACACCTTC
cdr3_aa: CASNHPTRYGYTF

d_call: -
clone_size: -
v_call: TRBV5-1
j_call: TRBJ1-1
cdr3_nt: TGCGCCAGCAGCTTCGGGTATGCAGCGAAGAACACTGAAGCTTTCTTT
cdr3_aa: CASSFGYAAKNTEAFF

d_call: TRBD2
clone_size: -
v_call: TRBV7-2
j_call: TRBJ2-1
cdr3_nt: TGTGCCATCAACACGGGAGGCCTTATTTACAATGAGCAGTTCTTC
cdr3_aa: CAINTGGLIYNEQFF

d_call: TRBD1
clone_size: few
v_call: TRBV28
j_call: TRBJ2-1
cdr3_nt: TGTGCCAGCAGCCCTCCGACAGGGGGCCACTACAATGAGCAGTTCTTC
cdr3_aa: CASSPPTGGHYNEQFF

d_call: -
clone_size: -
v_call: TRBV7-3
j_call: TRBJ2-2
cdr3_nt: TGTGCCAGCAGCTTATTAGCTAGCACCGGGGAGCTGTTTTTT
cdr3_aa: CASSLLASTGELFF